This T cell receptor beta chain derives from a study of T cells in Graves' hyperthyroidism and ophthalmopathy. Orbital computed tomography, thyroid ultrasound, serum thyroxine and TRAb, and clinical symptoms together informed the diagnoses. Amplified regions were TCR beta CDR3 sequences from RNA transcripts. HTBI primers were employed in a first-round RT-PCR of the TCR CDR3. Each CDR3 protein is one row after TCRdb ran MiXCR on the multiplex PCR reads. The sample contains more than 500,000 distinct CDR3 sequences, about half of which appear only once. The table lists this clonotype with many counts. The antigen is undetermined. The germline gives CDR1 SGDLS, CDR2 YYNGEE. The CDR3 extends over 15 amino acids. The V end was cut by 0 bases, the J end by 2 bases, with 9 bases between. Overall study findings and caveats: By a 13 V-J model, ophthalmopathy was set apart from stable hyperthyroidism.

The chain couples TRBV9 to TRBJ1-3; D perhaps matches TRBD1 (5 bases). Specimen: peripheral blood or thyroid tissue (not recorded which). This clonotype originated in an adult woman with Graves' disease, either hyperthyroidism or ophthalmopathy (not recorded which). Written as DNA, the CDR3 is TGTGCCAGCAGCGTAGCAGGGAGGCCTGGAAACACCATATATTTT. It translates to CASSVAGRPGNTIYF.